These T cell receptor beta chains were read from a single sample in a study of T cell changes during pregnancy in multiple sclerosis. Sequencing was performed with immunoSEQ multiplex PCR; in TCRdb, only in-frame clones are kept and a portion is missing. Of 35,000 to 45,000 clones listed, roughly 90% are singletons. The specimen comprised peripheral blood, sampled in the second trimester of pregnancy. The origin of the receptors is a female donor in good health, enrolled as a control in a pregnancy study. Both conserved end residues are part of each CDR3. A D gene is named only where the DNA matches it firmly. A clone size is listed for some rows: how often the clone was seen (once, few, many), or a class if it is expanded.

TRBJ2-1 TRBD1 TRBV7-2 NA CASSLVSLGQGSYNEQFF TGTGCCAGCAGCTTAGTTTCCTTGGGACAGGGGTCCTACAATGAGCAGTTCTTC
TRBJ2-5 NA TRBV4-1 NA CASSQDLYSETQYF TGCGCCAGCAGCCAAGATCTTTACTCCGAGACCCAGTACTTC
TRBJ1-6 TRBD1 TRBV9 NA CASSAGGYGPLHF TGTGCCAGCAGCGCAGGGGGGTACGGGCCCCTCCACTTT
TRBJ2-2 TRBD1 TRBV15 NA CATSRGQGASGELFF TGTGCCACCAGCAGAGGACAGGGGGCGAGCGGGGAGCTGTTTTTT
TRBJ1-2 NA TRBV29-1 once CSVEGSGAGYGYTF TGCAGCGTTGAGGGTTCAGGGGCCGGTTATGGCTACACCTTC
TRBJ2-3 TRBD2 TRBV27 NA CASSGGSSTDTQYF TGTGCCAGCAGTGGCGGGAGCAGCACAGATACGCAGTATTTT
TRBJ2-3 NA TRBV6-4 once CASSDGASSTDTQYF TGTGCCAGCAGTGACGGGGCTAGTAGCACAGATACGCAGTATTTT
TRBJ2-1 NA TRBV11-3 NA CASSLDLADFYNEQFF TGTGCCAGCAGCTTAGATTTAGCGGACTTCTACAATGAGCAGTTCTTC
TRBJ2-5 NA TRBV9 NA CASSVVGGGGHQYF TGTGCCAGCAGCGTAGTGGGGGGAGGCGGCCACCAGTACTTC
TRBJ1-2 NA TRBV7-2 NA CASSLSAGNGYTF TGTGCCAGCAGCTTATCAGCGGGGAATGGCTACACCTTC
TRBJ2-5 NA TRBV19 NA CASSGPGHQETQYF TGTGCCAGTAGTGGTCCGGGACATCAAGAGACCCAGTACTTC
TRBJ2-3 TRBD2 TRBV19 NA CAVRGRGRDTQYF TGTGCCGTCCGCGGGCGGGGGAGGGATACGCAGTATTTT
TRBJ2-3 NA TRBV19 NA CASSIRGDTQYF TGTGCCAGTAGTATCAGAGGAGATACGCAGTATTTT
TRBJ2-5 NA TRBV30 NA CAWSPQFQETQYF TGTGCCTGGAGTCCGCAGTTCCAAGAGACCCAGTACTTC
TRBJ2-5 NA TRBV14 NA CASSPQGSQETQYF TGTGCCAGCAGCCCACAGGGTTCGCAAGAGACCCAGTACTTC
TRBJ1-2 NA TRBV30 NA CAWSKPPNYGYTF TGTGCCTGGAGTAAGCCACCAAACTATGGCTACACCTTC
TRBJ1-2 TRBD1 TRBV5-6 NA CASSRQGAIYGYTF TGTGCCAGCAGCCGACAGGGAGCGATCTATGGCTACACCTTC
TRBJ2-1 TRBD2 TRBV7-6 NA CASSAGLAEDSYNEQFF TGTGCCAGCAGCGCAGGGCTAGCGGAGGACTCCTACAATGAGCAGTTCTTC
TRBJ2-7 NA TRBV6-5 few CASSYAGGVSYEQYF TGTGCCAGCAGTTACGCTGGCGGGGTGTCCTACGAGCAGTACTTC
TRBJ1-2 NA TRBV6-5 NA CASSYSGQGGYTF TGTGCCAGCAGTTATTCAGGCCAGGGGGGCTACACCTTC
TRBJ1-2 NA TRBV6-5 NA CASRGGEGYTF TGTGCCAGCAGGGGGGGGGAGGGCTACACCTTC
TRBJ2-6 NA TRBV4-2 NA CASSQRGAGTGANVLTF TGTGCCAGCAGCCAACGTGGAGCGGGTACTGGGGCCAACGTCCTGACTTTC
TRBJ1-1 TRBD1 TRBV13 NA CASSLGGTGTMNTEAFF TGTGCCAGCAGCTTAGGGGGGACAGGGACTATGAACACTGAAGCTTTCTTT
TRBJ1-2 NA TRBV11-2 NA CASSLKGHYGYTF TGTGCCAGCAGCTTAAAGGGGCACTATGGCTACACCTTC
TRBJ1-2 NA TRBV7-9 NA CASSGTRGPVYGYTF TGTGCCAGCAGCGGAACCAGGGGCCCCGTCTATGGCTACACCTTC
TRBJ2-2 NA TRBV9 NA CASSVAGQSGELFF TGTGCCAGCAGCGTAGCTGGACAGTCGGGGGAGCTGTTTTTT
TRBJ1-2 TRBD1 TRBV4-3 few CASSQFLQGVGVDYGYTF TGCGCCAGCAGCCAATTCCTACAGGGGGTTGGAGTTGACTATGGCTACACCTTC
TRBJ2-7 NA TRBV2 NA CASTTGSYEQYF TGTGCCAGCACCACGGGGTCCTACGAGCAGTACTTC
TRBJ1-5 NA TRBV27 NA CASSLIWAPGEPQHF TGTGCCAGCAGTTTAATATGGGCCCCGGGGGAGCCCCAGCATTTT
TRBJ1-1 NA TRBV20-1 NA CSARGGTEAFF TGCAGTGCTCGGGGAGGCACTGAAGCTTTCTTT
TRBJ2-1 NA TRBV7-9 NA CASSQGLYNEQFF TGTGCCAGCAGCCAGGGACTTTACAATGAGCAGTTCTTC
TRBJ2-7 NA TRBV6-1 NA CASSAEVLSYEQYF TGTGCCAGCAGTGCGGAGGTTCTATCCTACGAGCAGTACTTC
TRBJ2-2 TRBD1 TRBV28 NA CASNVDRVNTGELFF TGTGCCAGCAACGTTGACAGGGTTAACACCGGGGAGCTGTTTTTT
TRBJ2-7 TRBD2 TRBV11-3 NA CASSLGSGSLDEQYF TGTGCCAGCAGCTTAGGGAGCGGGAGTCTCGACGAGCAGTACTTC
TRBJ2-3 NA TRBV20-1 NA CSAPRVDTQYF TGCAGTGCTCCACGAGTGGATACGCAGTATTTT
TRBJ2-7 TRBD2 TRBV6-1 few CASSEERTSGSKTYEQYF TGTGCCAGCAGTGAAGAAAGGACTAGCGGGAGTAAGACCTACGAGCAGTACTTC
TRBJ2-7 TRBD1 TRBV9 NA CASSVDDRGRFYEQYF TGTGCCAGCAGCGTAGATGACAGGGGGCGCTTCTACGAGCAGTACTTC
TRBJ2-2 NA TRBV18 NA CASSSTGGTAATGELFF TGTGCCAGCTCCTCAACCGGTGGAACAGCGGCCACCGGGGAGCTGTTTTTT
TRBJ2-7 NA TRBV5-6 NA CASSSGTSAHEQYF TGTGCCAGCAGCTCTGGGACATCCGCCCACGAGCAGTACTTC
TRBJ2-7 TRBD1 TRBV19 NA CATSRGQGYEQYF TGTGCCACCTCCCGGGGACAGGGGTACGAGCAGTACTTC
TRBJ1-3 NA TRBV5-1 NA CASSRLGAGNTIYF TGCGCCAGCAGCAGATTAGGGGCTGGAAACACCATATATTTT
TRBJ2-1 TRBD1 TRBV19 NA CASSSRQGKNEQFF TGTGCCAGTAGTTCACGACAGGGGAAGAATGAGCAGTTCTTC
TRBJ1-1 NA TRBV29-1 NA CSVDGQGVNTEAFF TGCAGCGTTGACGGACAAGGGGTGAACACTGAAGCTTTCTTT
TRBJ2-7 TRBD2 TRBV30 NA CAWRDSGGSYEQYF TGTGCCTGGAGGGACAGCGGGGGCTCCTACGAGCAGTACTTC
TRBJ2-7 NA TRBV7-2 NA CASSLEGLASYEQYF TGTGCCAGCAGCTTGGAAGGGCTAGCTTCCTACGAGCAGTACTTC
TRBJ2-3 TRBD1 TRBV5-1 NA CASSLEGAGPSTDTQYF TGCGCCAGCAGCTTGGAGGGGGCAGGGCCTAGCACAGATACGCAGTATTTT
TRBJ1-1 NA TRBV4-3 NA CASSRTDSHTEAFF TGCGCCAGCAGCCGAACTGACAGCCACACTGAAGCTTTCTTT